This T cell receptor beta chain was sequenced in a study of blood T cell repertoires in COVID-19. Across the study: The United States, Italy and Spain provided the acute and convalescent COVID-19 samples.

The CDR3 runs to 13 residues. The germline gives CDR1 MRHNA, CDR2 SNTAGT. The germline V and J ends were trimmed by 5 bases and 4 bases, with 11 bases remaining between them. Study processing details: Counts of nucleated cells, estimated from reference gene primer amplification, were obtained. Assay: immunoSEQ multiplex PCR; the TCRdb copy retains only in-frame clones and omits some. The V and J calls and clone size come from that table; D and trimming were worked out from the DNA. Here the sample spans approximately 100,000 clones, approximately 85% being singletons. This chain uses TRBV6-4 with TRBJ1-1; TRBD1 is a possible D gene (6 bases). The clonotype originates from a man aged 55-75 years with acute or convalescent COVID-19. The specimen was peripheral blood. CDR3 in DNA: TGTGCCAGCAGTCCAGGGGTATTCACTGAAGCTTTCTTT. This encodes CASSPGVFTEAFF.